These 20 T cell receptor beta chains share one sample of origin, sequenced in a study of blood T cell repertoires in COVID-19 (dated by TCRdb to about 2020). Library preparation was by the immunoSEQ multiplex PCR assay. The table was pulled from immuneACCESS by TCRdb, which kept in-frame rearrangements only. Such tables lose some clones; where checked, under half of the loss comes from unresolved V genes, and the rest has no known cause. This sample lists about 270,000 clones; less than 95% were detected once. The ten most abundant clones make up approximately 2.7% of the sample. Sequencing was performed on PBMCs or T cells enriched from blood (not recorded which). Every receptor here comes from a middle-aged man who had been exposed to COVID-19.

The chain has TRBV5-1 and TRBJ2-7, with a weak D call TRBD2 (6 bases). Trimming left V 9 bases short and J 1 base short, with 17 bases between. The CDR3 covers 14 residues. Germline CDR1 and CDR2: SGHRS and YFSETQ. In nucleotides, the CDR3 is TGCGCCACAAGGAGGACGGGAGAGTCCTACGAGCAGTACTTC. It is translated as CATRRTGESYEQYF. Full variable domain (rest looked up from reference TRBV5-1 and TRBJ2-7): KAGVTQTPRYLIKTRGQQVTLSCSPISGHRSVSWYQQTPGQGLQFLFEYFSETQRNKGNFPGRFSGRQFSNSRSEMNVSTLELGDSALYLCATRRTGESYEQYFGPGTRLTVT.

This chain connects TRBV11-1 to TRBJ2-7; TRBD2 agrees at 11 bases. Germline V gives CDR1 SGHAT, CDR2 FQDESV (reference sequence). Germline trimming cut 5 bases from V and 3 bases from J; bases unmatched to any gene: 6. The CDR3 extends over 15 amino acids. This CDR3 is CASSETSGNHYEQYF. The CDR3 DNA reads as TGTGCCAGCAGCGAGACTAGCGGGAATCACTACGAGCAGTACTTC. The entire variable domain, with the rest obtained from reference TRBV11-1 and TRBJ2-7, is as follows: EAEVAQSPRYKITEKSQAVAFWCDPISGHATLYWYRQILGQGPELLVQFQDESVVDDSQLPKDRFSAERLKGVDSTLKIQPAELGDSAMYLCASSETSGNHYEQYFGPGTRLTVT.

The chain recombines TRBV2 with TRBJ1-5, with TRBD1 as a possible D gene (6 bases). The V gene lost 7 bases and the J gene lost 6 bases, with 13 bases spanning the gap. There are 13 residues in the CDR3. CDR1 is SNHLY, CDR2 FYNNEI, per germline. The CDR3 region has the DNA TGTGCCAGCAATGCGGGGGCAGTTCAGCCCCAGCATTTT. This translates into CASNAGAVQPQHF.

The chain joins TRBV18 to TRBJ2-7; 13 bases agree with TRBD2. Germline-derived CDR1 and CDR2 are KGHSH and LQKENI. This CDR3 spans 16 amino acids. J gave up 5 bases and V 6 bases, and 10 bases lay outside the gene matches. CDR3 DNA sequence: TGTGCCAGCTCGCGGACTAGCGGGAGTTTAAGGAACGAGCAGTACTTC. Protein sequence: CASSRTSGSLRNEQYF.

The rearrangement joins TRBV28 to TRBJ2-7; 14 positions agree with TRBD2. CDR1 is MDHEN and CDR2 is SYDVKM in the germline V gene. The CDR3 loop spans 15 amino acids. Unmatched junction bases numbered 5, after V lost 6 bases and J lost 4 bases. The CDR3: CASSQGTSGRYEQYF. CDR3 in DNA: TGTGCCAGCAGCCAGGGGACTAGCGGGAGATACGAGCAGTACTTC.

The rearrangement uses TRBV4-2 and TRBJ2-4; 10 bases are shared with TRBD2. CDR1 is LGHNA, CDR2 YNFKEQ, per germline. After removal of 0 bases from V and 9 bases from J, the junction contained 5 bases not matched to a gene. This CDR3 is 15 amino acids long. The CDR3 here is CASSQDSSGRGIQYF. For the CDR3, the DNA is TGTGCCAGCAGCCAAGATTCTAGCGGGAGAGGCATTCAGTACTTC.

This rearrangement joins TRBV7-3 to TRBJ2-2, with 12 bases lining up with TRBD1. The CDR3 covers 17 residues. Germline CDR1 is SGHTA and CDR2 is FQGTGA. Losses at the gene ends were 4 bases for V and 7 bases for J; bases not matched to a gene: 10. The CDR3 region is CASSSTTGQGAIGELFF. The CDR3 nucleotides read TGTGCCAGCAGCTCAACCACGGGACAGGGGGCGATCGGGGAGCTGTTTTTT.

V is TRBV5-4 and J is TRBJ2-3; TRBD2 is a possible D gene (6 bases). CDR1 is SGHNT, CDR2 YYREEE, per germline (reference sequence). The CDR3 has 17 residues. Trimming shortened V by 3 bases and J by 3 bases, and 20 bases separated the two germline ends. CDR3 residues: CASSSRGLGSLTDTQYF. As DNA, the CDR3 is TGTGCCAGCAGCTCCCGGGGGTTGGGGAGCTTAACAGATACGCAGTATTTT.

The rearrangement uses TRBV27 and TRBJ2-7; D is possibly TRBD1 (6 bases). Trimming cost V 5 bases and J 2 bases, with 19 bases left between them. Germline CDR1 reads MNHEY; CDR2 reads SMNVEV (reference sequence). The CDR3 runs to 16 residues. The CDR3 DNA reads TGTGCCAGCAGTCACCTGGGGGCAGGGATCGCCTACGAGCAGTACTTC. It is translated as CASSHLGAGIAYEQYF.

This clone was detected a few times. The chain joins TRBV6-6 to TRBJ1-4; 7 bases agree with TRBD1. CDR3 length: 15 residues. Germline lookup yields CDR1 MNHNY and CDR2 SVGAGI (reference sequence). V lost 4 bases, J lost 4 bases, and 6 bases stayed unmatched. The CDR3 here is CASSSGQIFNEKLFF. CDR3 DNA: TGTGCCAGCAGTTCGGGACAGATCTTTAATGAAAAACTGTTTTTT.

V and J are TRBV5-1 and TRBJ2-7; TRBD2 matches 7 bases. Germline lookup yields CDR1 SGHRS and CDR2 YFSETQ. With 4 bases clipped from V and 0 bases from J, the junction kept 10 bases outside the gene matches. CDR3 length: 16 amino acids. The CDR3 reads CASSTTGGSSSYEQYF. CDR3 coding DNA: TGCGCCAGCAGCACCACCGGGGGGAGTAGCTCCTACGAGCAGTACTTC.

Only one count was recorded for this clone. DNA of the CDR3: TGTGCCAGCAGTCTCCTACAGCCAGATACGCAGTATTTT. Translating it yields CASSLLQPDTQYF. The V gene is TRBV28, the J gene TRBJ2-3; no definite D call. This CDR3 spans 13 amino acids. Between the trimmed V and J ends, which lost 5 bases and 4 bases, there was a span of 10 bases. Per the germline V gene, CDR1 is MDHEN and CDR2 is SYDVKM. The full variable domain, rest sourced from reference TRBV28 and TRBJ2-3, is DVKVTQSSRYLVKRTGEKVFLECVQDMDHENMFWYRQDPGLGLRLIYFSYDVKMKEKGDIPEGYSVSREKKERFSLILESASTNQTSMYLCASSLLQPDTQYFGPGTRLTVL.

V usage is TRBV10-3 and J usage is TRBJ1-1; D remains unclear. Germline-derived CDR1 and CDR2 are ENHRY and SYGVKD. The CDR3 runs to 13 residues. The V end was cut by 10 bases, the J end by 0 bases, with 12 bases between. The CDR3 region is CATGAGMNTEAFF. The CDR3, as DNA: TGTGCCACCGGAGCTGGAATGAACACTGAAGCTTTCTTT.

This chain uses TRBV30 with TRBJ2-3, with 7 positions matching TRBD2. This CDR3 is 16 amino acids long. CDR1 is GTSNPN and CDR2 is SVGIG in the germline V gene (reference sequence). The junction had 10 bases not matched to a gene; V was cut back by 0 bases and J by 4 bases. The CDR3 sequence: CAWSVRLRGRADTQYF. CDR3 coding DNA: TGTGCCTGGAGTGTAAGGTTGCGGGGGAGGGCAGATACGCAGTATTTT.

The chain has TRBV10-3 and TRBJ2-7; a weak D match, TRBD1 (6 bases). The CDR3 length is 15 residues. Germline assignment: CDR1 ENHRY and CDR2 SYGVKD. V lost 2 bases and J lost 1, with 12 bases in between. CDR3: CAISEMGASSYEQYF. In DNA form, the CDR3 reads TGTGCCATCAGTGAGATGGGGGCTAGTTCCTACGAGCAGTACTTC.

The J gene is TRBJ2-3, the V gene TRBV15, with TRBD2 matching 7 bases. J was trimmed by 6 bases and V by 0 bases; bases with no gene match: 18. In germline, CDR1 is LNHNV, CDR2 YYDKDF (reference sequence). The CDR3 loop spans 19 amino acids. The CDR3 region is CATSRDLASGGIRSDTQYF. The CDR3 DNA sequence: TGTGCCACCAGCAGAGATTTGGCTAGCGGCGGGATACGGTCGGATACGCAGTATTTT. Drawing the rest from reference TRBV15 and TRBJ2-3, the complete variable domain is DAMVIQNPRYQVTQFGKPVTLSCSQTLNHNVMYWYQQKSSQAPKLLFHYYDKDFNNEADTPDNFQSRRPNTSFCFLDIRSPGLGDTAMYLCATSRDLASGGIRSDTQYFGPGTRLTVL.

Only a few counts were recorded for this clone. This chain connects TRBV12-3 or TRBV12-4 to TRBJ1-6; no definite D call. The V gene lost 5 bases and the J gene lost 14 bases, with 16 bases spanning the gap. The CDR3 contains 13 residues. CDR3: CASSPPGSRTLHF. Here the CDR3 DNA reads TGTGCCAGCAGTCCCCCTGGCTCGAGGACCCTCCACTTT.

This sequence joins TRBV30 and TRBJ2-5, with D possibly being TRBD2 (6 bases). The CDR3 sequence is 12 residues long. Germline V gene lookup returns CDR1 GTSNPN and CDR2 SVGIG (reference sequence). The V gene lost 3 bases and the J gene lost 5 bases, with 10 bases spanning the gap. The CDR3 loop reads CAWRTGVETQYF. The DNA of the CDR3 is TGTGCCTGGAGGACGGGAGTCGAGACCCAGTACTTC.

The rearrangement links TRBV11-3 to TRBJ2-1; D may be TRBD2 (5 bases). The V gene's germline CDR1 is SGHNT and CDR2 YENEEA. The CDR3 contains 16 residues. V lost 5 bases and J lost 0, with 14 bases in between. CDR3: CASSPRSVRSYNEQFF. The CDR3 DNA reads as TGTGCCAGCAGCCCCCGTAGCGTTCGCTCCTACAATGAGCAGTTCTTC.

The chain uses TRBV11-2 and TRBJ2-7, with 8 bases aligning to TRBD1. Germline values: CDR1 SGHAT, CDR2 FQNNGV. Unmatched junction bases numbered 3, after V lost 3 bases and J lost 2 bases. The CDR3 has 14 residues. Here the CDR3 DNA reads TGTGCCAGCAGCTTCGGGACAGGCACCTACGAGCAGTACTTC. Residues: CASSFGTGTYEQYF. The full variable domain, in which reference TRBV11-2 and TRBJ2-7 provide the parts outside the CDR3, is EAGVAQSPRYKIIEKRQSVAFWCNPISGHATLYWYQQILGQGPKLLIQFQNNGVVDDSQLPKDRFSAERLKGVDSTLKIQPAKLEDSAVYLCASSFGTGTYEQYFGPGTRLTVT.